The 22 T cell receptor beta chains below come from one sample, sequenced in a study of CD4 T cells in relation to SARS-CoV-2 and coronaviruses (TCRdb year 2021). No antigen has been assigned to these receptors. CD4+ T cells from unexposed donors were collected before the COVID-19 pandemic (2011-2018). After about 9 days of culture, CD4+ T cells were isolated with the EasySep CD4+ T cell isolation kit. Libraries were prepared through the immunoSEQ multiplex PCR assay. TCRdb carries this immuneACCESS record with in-frame sequences only. Its versions omit some clonotypes, under half of them owing to an unresolved V gene in the studies checked, with the rest unexplained. A total of 15,000 to 25,000 clones appear in this sample, 80% to 85% of them only once. The ten largest clones represent about 10% of the sample. Sequenced input: CD4+ T cells from PBMCs, cultured in vitro. These receptors were obtained from a human donor in good health.

This clone was observed once. The V call is TRBV6-5, the J call TRBJ2-5; unclear D gene. Trimming cost V 6 bases and J 5 bases, with 10 bases left between them. Germline V gives CDR1 MNHEY, CDR2 SVGAGI. The CDR3 contains 12 residues. CDR3: CASRTGLETQYF. The CDR3 DNA is TGTGCCAGCAGAACCGGGCTTGAGACCCAGTACTTC.

The rearrangement uses TRBV4-3 and TRBJ2-7, with TRBD2 matching over 13 bases. The CDR3 consists of 15 residues. J gave up 7 bases and V 2 bases, and 5 bases lay outside the gene matches. Germline V gene lookup returns CDR1 LGHNA and CDR2 YSLEER. The CDR3 region has the DNA TGCGCCAGCAGCCAAATTGGACTAGCGGGAGCAGAGCAGTACTTC. This sequence encodes CASSQIGLAGAEQYF.

The chain carries TRBV27 and TRBJ1-5; TRBD1 matches 7 bases. The J segment lost 3 bases and the V segment lost 4 bases, leaving 6 bases of the junction unmatched. CDR3 length equals 15 residues. Germline-derived CDR1 and CDR2 are MNHEY and SMNVEV (reference sequence). The chain's CDR3 is CASSSLRGINQPQHF. The CDR3 nucleotides read TGTGCCAGCAGTTCCCTCAGGGGGATCAATCAGCCCCAGCATTTT.

This clone appeared a single time. In DNA, the CDR3 is TGTGCCAGCAGCCCCGAAGAGCGGGTCATAGATACGCAGTATTTT. It is translated as CASSPEERVIDTQYF. The chain is built from TRBV3-1 (or the pseudogene TRBV3-2) and TRBJ2-3; tentatively, D is TRBD2 (6 bases). CDR1 LGHDT and CDR2 YNNKEL come from the germline V gene (reference sequence). The length of the CDR3 is 15 residues. V dropped 4 bases and J dropped 5 bases, with 16 bases sitting between them.

The V and J genes are TRBV5-6 and TRBJ2-7; TRBD1 is a possible D gene (6 bases). This CDR3 comprises 19 residues. Between the trimmed V and J ends, which lost 2 bases and 0 bases, there was a span of 24 bases. CDR1 and CDR2 from the germline V gene are SGHDT and YYEEEE. The CDR3 bases are TGTGCCAGCAGCTTAGAGCCCAGACGAAGGGGGTATTTCTCCTACGAGCAGTACTTC. The encoded protein is CASSLEPRRRGYFSYEQYF.

Remarks on this clone: The junction departs from the called germline gene at one end, perhaps through a read error. CDR3 sequence: CASSLREGENQYF. The DNA for the CDR3 is TGTGCCAGCAGCTTAAGGGAGGGGGAGAACCAGTACTTC. This chain links TRBV7-3 with TRBJ2-5, with D maybe TRBD2 (7 bases). This CDR3 has 13 amino acids. From germline, CDR1 is SGHTA and CDR2 FQGTGA. Based on the CDR3 plus reference TRBV7-3 and TRBJ2-5, the full variable domain is GAGVSQTPSNKVTEKGKYVELRCDPISGHTALYWYRQSLGQGPEFLIYFQGTGAADDSGLPNDRFFAVRPEGSVSTLKIQRTERGDSAVYLCASSLREGENQYFGPGTRLLVL.

This clone has a single count. This chain links TRBV19 with TRBJ1-5; 7 bases match TRBD1. The J segment lost 0 bases and the V segment lost 6 bases, leaving 2 bases of the junction unmatched. The V gene's germline CDR1 is LNHDA and CDR2 SQIVND (reference sequence). This CDR3 has 14 residues. CDR3 loop: CASRRDSSNQPQHF. The CDR3 nucleotides read TGTGCCAGTAGGCGGGACAGTAGCAATCAGCCCCAGCATTTT.

The V gene is TRBV19, the J gene TRBJ1-1; D might be TRBD1 (6 bases). V was shortened by 3 bases and J by 5 bases, with 13 bases between the two germline ends. Germline V lookup: CDR1 LNHDA, CDR2 SQIVND (reference sequence). The length of the CDR3 is 14 residues. In nucleotides, the CDR3 is TGTGCCAGTAGTATTGGGGCAGGGGAGACTGAAGCTTTCTTT. It codes for CASSIGAGETEAFF. Looking up the rest from reference TRBV19 and TRBJ1-1 gives the full variable domain: DGGITQSPKYLFRKEGQNVTLSCEQNLNHDAMYWYRQDPGQGLRLIYYSQIVNDFQKGDIAEGYSVSREKKESFPLTVTSAQKNPTAFYLCASSIGAGETEAFFGQGTRLTVV.

The chain joins TRBV14 to TRBJ2-4; 8 nucleotides line up with TRBD2. The V gene end was trimmed by 4 bases and the J gene end by 0 bases; junction bases not matched to a gene: 8. Per the germline V gene, CDR1 is SGHDN and CDR2 is FVKESK. The CDR3 covers 17 residues. The CDR3 nucleotides are TGTGCCAGCAGCCCCGTCATGGCGGGAGGAGCCAAAAACATTCAGTACTTC. Its protein product is CASSPVMAGGAKNIQYF. Combining the CDR3 with reference TRBV14 and TRBJ2-4 gives the whole variable domain EAGVTQFPSHSVIEKGQTVTLRCDPISGHDNLYWYRRVMGKEIKFLLHFVKESKQDESGMPNNRFLAERTGGTYSTLKVQPAELEDSGVYFCASSPVMAGGAKNIQYFGAGTRLSVL.

The chain uses TRBV19 and TRBJ2-1, with a possible D match to TRBD2 (7 bases). The CDR3 totals 16 residues. The V end lost 7 bases, the J end lost 2 bases, and 18 bases lay between the germline ends. The V gene's germline CDR1 is LNHDA and CDR2 SQIVND (reference sequence). DNA for the CDR3: TGTGCCAGTACCACCATGGGGGGGGCCACCTACAATGAGCAGTTCTTC. It is translated as CASTTMGGATYNEQFF. The full variable domain, in which reference TRBV19 and TRBJ2-1 provide the parts outside the CDR3, is DGGITQSPKYLFRKEGQNVTLSCEQNLNHDAMYWYRQDPGQGLRLIYYSQIVNDFQKGDIAEGYSVSREKKESFPLTVTSAQKNPTAFYLCASTTMGGATYNEQFFGPGTRLTVL.

This clone was recorded only once. V usage is TRBV4-1 and J usage is TRBJ2-3; tentatively, D is TRBD1 (5 bases). This CDR3 comprises 13 residues. V lost 5 bases and J lost 1, with 7 bases in between. From germline, CDR1 is MGHRA and CDR2 YSYEKL. DNA for the CDR3: TGCGCCAGCAGCGTACAGGGCACAGATACGCAGTATTTT. Its translation is CASSVQGTDTQYF.

The CDR3: CASGARGTSGASGTDTQYF. In DNA, the CDR3 is TGTGCTAGTGGTGCGCGCGGGACTAGCGGAGCCTCAGGGACAGATACGCAGTATTTT. The chain carries TRBV12-5 and TRBJ2-3; 11 nucleotides align to TRBD2. With 5 bases clipped from V and 3 bases from J, the junction kept 16 bases outside the gene matches. Per germline, CDR1 LGHNT and CDR2 FRNRAP. The CDR3 runs 19 residues. The full variable domain, in which reference TRBV12-5 and TRBJ2-3 provide the parts outside the CDR3, is DARVTQTPRHKVTEMGQEVTMRCQPILGHNTVFWYRQTMMQGLELLAYFRNRAPLDDSGMPKDRFSAEMPDATLATLKIQPSEPRDSAVYFCASGARGTSGASGTDTQYFGPGTRLTVL.

Written as DNA, the CDR3 is TGTGCCAGCAGCCGAGGACAGAGCACAGATACGCAGTATTTT. Translating gives CASSRGQSTDTQYF. The genes are TRBV7-8 and TRBJ2-3; perhaps TRBD1 as D (6 bases). V was trimmed by 5 bases and J by 0 bases, leaving 9 bases between them. The CDR3 length is 14 residues. The germline CDR1 and CDR2 sequences are SGHVS and FQNEAQ. Supplemented by reference TRBV7-8 and TRBJ2-3, the full variable domain reads GAGVSQSPRYKVAKRGQDVALRCDPISGHVSLFWYQQALGQGPEFLTYFQNEAQLDKSGLPSDRFFAERPEGSVSTLKIQRTQQEDSAVYLCASSRGQSTDTQYFGPGTRLTVL.

The chain links TRBV7-2 to TRBJ2-2; D is unresolved. Germline CDR1 reads SGHTA; CDR2 reads FQGNSA. The CDR3 is made up of 15 amino acids. Trimming cost V 5 bases and J 4 bases, with 14 bases left between them. The CDR3 coding sequence is TGTGCCAGCAGCGAAGGTAGATGGGCCACCGGGGAGCTGTTTTTT. This encodes CASSEGRWATGELFF.

The chain couples TRBV9 to TRBJ2-5, with D maybe TRBD2 (6 bases). CDR1 and CDR2 from the germline V gene are SGDLS and YYNGEE. Trimming stripped 4 bases from V and 4 bases from J, with 14 bases between. The CDR3 extends over 14 amino acids. DNA for the CDR3: TGTGCCAGCAGCTCGGGGACTTCTCCAGAGACCCAGTACTTC. Residues: CASSSGTSPETQYF.

This clone turned up a few times. The rearrangement uses TRBV7-8 and TRBJ1-6, with D perhaps matching TRBD1 (5 bases). The germline V gene encodes CDR1 SGHVS and CDR2 FQNEAQ. The CDR3 extends over 15 amino acids. V lost 3 bases, J lost 7 bases, and 13 bases lay in between. The CDR3 nucleotides read TGTGCCAGCAGCTTGGGGGTTCCCTTAAATTCACCCCTCCACTTT. This codes for CASSLGVPLNSPLHF. Full variable domain (missing parts from reference TRBV7-8 and TRBJ1-6): GAGVSQSPRYKVAKRGQDVALRCDPISGHVSLFWYQQALGQGPEFLTYFQNEAQLDKSGLPSDRFFAERPEGSVSTLKIQRTQQEDSAVYLCASSLGVPLNSPLHFGNGTRLTVT.

V usage is TRBV3-1 (or the pseudogene TRBV3-2) and J usage is TRBJ2-4; TRBD2 aligns across 9 bases. The CDR3 loop spans 16 amino acids. The junction had 7 bases not matched to a gene; V was cut back by 0 bases and J by 7 bases. The V gene's germline CDR1 is LGHDT and CDR2 YNNKEL (reference sequence). The CDR3 reads CASSQDASGERNIQYF. Here the CDR3 DNA reads TGTGCCAGCAGCCAAGATGCTAGCGGGGAGAGGAACATTCAGTACTTC.

The chain is built from TRBV27 and TRBJ2-1; D is possibly TRBD2 (6 bases). Trimming left V 5 bases short and J 5 bases short, with 16 bases between. Germline V gives CDR1 MNHEY, CDR2 SMNVEV (reference sequence). The CDR3 length is 15 residues. The CDR3 here is CASSPPEGFHNEQFF. For the CDR3, the DNA is TGTGCCAGCAGTCCCCCGGAGGGATTTCACAATGAGCAGTTCTTC.

This chain links TRBV5-1 with TRBJ1-4, with 12 positions matching TRBD1. Trimming removed 4 bases from V and 8 bases from J; junction bases left unmatched: 3. This CDR3 is 14 amino acids long. The germline V gene encodes CDR1 SGHRS and CDR2 YFSETQ. The CDR3 DNA sequence: TGCGCCAGCAGCGGGACAGGGGGCAAGGAAAAACTGTTTTTT. It is translated as CASSGTGGKEKLFF.

The chain employs TRBV6-2 or TRBV6-3 and TRBJ1-5; the match to TRBD1 covers 8 bases. Germline CDR1 and CDR2: MNHEY and SVGEGT. The CDR3 is 16 amino acids. V lost 5 bases to trimming and J lost 2 bases; unmatched junction nucleotides: 8. In DNA form, the CDR3 reads TGTGCCAGCAGTCTGCAGGGGGCGCGTGGCAATCAGCCCCAGCATTTT. Translation gives CASSLQGARGNQPQHF.

The CDR3 loop is CASSPYPGRQAPTGELFF. CDR3 in DNA: TGTGCCAGCTCACCATATCCCGGGAGACAGGCCCCCACCGGGGAGCTGTTTTTT. The J gene is TRBJ2-2, the V gene TRBV18; the D call may be TRBD1 or TRBD2 (6 bases each). V lost 2 bases and J 4 bases, leaving 20 bases between the germline ends. The CDR3 has 18 residues. Germline CDR1 KGHSH, CDR2 LQKENI.

This clone was counted a single time. The rearrangement uses TRBV6-5 and TRBJ2-7, with TRBD1 matching 7 bases. This CDR3 is 13 amino acids long. The junction had 5 bases not matched to a gene; V was cut back by 6 bases and J by 3 bases. Germline assignment: CDR1 MNHEY and CDR2 SVGAGI. The chain's CDR3 is CASSGQVLYEQYF. The CDR3 coding sequence is TGTGCCAGCAGCGGACAGGTTCTCTACGAGCAGTACTTC.